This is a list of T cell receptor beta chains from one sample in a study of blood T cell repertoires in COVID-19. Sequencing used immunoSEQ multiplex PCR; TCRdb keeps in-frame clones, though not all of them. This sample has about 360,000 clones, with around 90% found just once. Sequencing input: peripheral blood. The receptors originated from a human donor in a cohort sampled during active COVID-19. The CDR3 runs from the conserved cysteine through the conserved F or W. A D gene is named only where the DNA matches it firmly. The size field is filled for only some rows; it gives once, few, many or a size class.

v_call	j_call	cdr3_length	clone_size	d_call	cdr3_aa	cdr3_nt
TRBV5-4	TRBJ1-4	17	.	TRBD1	CASSLGGSDRGTEKLFF	TGTGCCAGCAGCTTGGGGGGTTCGGACAGGGGAACAGAAAAACTGTTTTTT
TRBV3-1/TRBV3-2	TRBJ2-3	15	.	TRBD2	CASSQEGTRGDTQYF	TGTGCCAGCAGCCAAGAGGGGACTAGAGGGGATACGCAGTATTTT
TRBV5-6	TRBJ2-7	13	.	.	CASSLGRTYEQYF	TGTGCCAGCAGCTTGGGCAGGACCTACGAGCAGTACTTC
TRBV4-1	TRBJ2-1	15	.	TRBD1	CASSHGQGRENEQFF	TGCGCCAGCAGCCACGGACAGGGGAGGGAAAATGAGCAGTTCTTC
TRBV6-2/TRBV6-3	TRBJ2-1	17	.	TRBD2	CASSSGGLAEGYNEQFF	TGTGCCAGCAGTTCCGGCGGGCTAGCGGAGGGATACAATGAGCAGTTCTTC
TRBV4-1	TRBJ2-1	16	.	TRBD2	CASSQEGLAGYNEQFF	TGCGCCAGCAGCCAAGAAGGACTAGCTGGCTACAATGAGCAGTTCTTC
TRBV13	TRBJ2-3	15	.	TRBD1	CASRGIDRGRDTQYF	TGTGCCAGCCGAGGAATCGACAGGGGGCGAGATACGCAGTATTTT
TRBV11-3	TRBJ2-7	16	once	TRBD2	CASSLNRAGEGDEQYF	TGTGCCAGCAGCTTAAACCGGGCGGGAGAAGGAGACGAGCAGTACTTC
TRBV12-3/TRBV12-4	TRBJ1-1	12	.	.	CASRSGNTEAFF	TGTGCCAGCAGATCCGGGAACACTGAAGCTTTCTTT
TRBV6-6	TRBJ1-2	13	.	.	CASSYWAGYGYTF	TGTGCCAGCAGTTACTGGGCTGGTTATGGCTACACCTTC
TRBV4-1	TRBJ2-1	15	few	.	CASSQVGGVYNEQFF	TGCGCCAGCAGCCAAGTTGGCGGGGTCTACAATGAGCAGTTCTTC
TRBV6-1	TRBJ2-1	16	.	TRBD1	CASSGGNRGYLNEQFF	TGTGCCAGCAGTGGTGGGAACAGGGGTTACTTGAATGAGCAGTTCTTC